Sequencing of this T cell receptor (beta chain) was carried out in a study of blood T cell repertoires in COVID-19. The wider study: Researchers got acute and convalescent COVID-19 samples from the United States, Italy and Spain.

Assay used: immunoSEQ multiplex PCR; TCRdb lists only in-frame clones, some missing. The sample shows about 39,000 clones, around four fifths of them seen only once. The CDR3 runs 15 residues. Germline V gene data show CDR1 as SGHTA and CDR2 as FQGTGA. Trimming cost V 5 bases and J 0 bases; bases outside gene matches: 3. Sequencing was done on a sample of peripheral blood. The chain carries TRBV7-3 and TRBJ2-7; 11 bases map to TRBD2. This TCR was sampled from a human donor in a cohort sampled during active or convalescent COVID-19. The donor label of this sample is uncertain. The CDR3 spells CASSILAGDSYEQYF. For the CDR3, the DNA is TGTGCCAGCAGCATACTAGCGGGGGACTCCTACGAGCAGTACTTC.